This TCR beta chain is drawn from a study of shared clonotypes between healthy human individuals. In the case of this clone: Other nucleotide sequences in the sample specify the same CDR3.

Trimming took 2 bases from V and 0 from J, leaving 8 bases between them. In germline, CDR1 is ENHRY, CDR2 SYGVKD. The CDR3 totals 15 residues. The assay was immunoSEQ multiplex PCR, and TCRdb's table has in-frame clones only and misses some. The sample shows millions of clones, approximately 95% of them seen only once. Sequencing input: naive CD4+ T cells from PBMCs. The subset: CD45RA+ positively selected. The chain joins TRBV10-3 to TRBJ1-3; a possible D gene is TRBD1 (5 bases). This TCR was sampled from a man aged 18-30 years in good health. Some clones in this sample may be carry-over from other donors' samples. The DNA of the CDR3 is TGTGCCATCAGTGAGGGGGCCAGCTCTGGAAACACCATATATTTT. It translates to CAISEGASSGNTIYF.